The clone carrying this T cell receptor (beta chain) has a handful of counts. Its target is not known. The CDR3 is made up of 15 amino acids. Germline assignment: CDR1 DFQATT and CDR2 SNEGSKA (reference sequence). Trimming took 2 bases from V and 8 from J; bases not matched to a gene: 11. The sample is drawn from a study of identical twins. One entry per CDR3 protein, called by TCRdb with MiXCR from the 5' RACE reads. The repertoire holds more than 1.5 million distinct CDR3 sequences, with roughly 35% as singletons. Overall study findings and caveats: Possibly, invariant MAIT and iNKT cells partly confounded zero-insertion analyses.

Sequenced material: cord blood. V usage is TRBV20-1 and J usage is TRBJ2-1; TRBD2 matches at 8 bases. The receptor comes from a newborn girl in good health. The CDR3 loop reads CSARSLGLATHEQFF. CDR3 sequence (DNA): TGCAGTGCTAGATCTCTCGGACTAGCCACACATGAGCAGTTCTTC.